This T cell receptor (beta chain) was recorded in a study of PD-1 blockade in mismatch repair-deficient tumors. Profiling relied on immunoSEQ multiplex PCR, and the TCRdb table lists in-frame clones only, not all of them. The sample lists some 120,000 clones; almost 90% were seen once. Deletions cut 4 bases from V and 3 bases from J, with 12 bases between. CDR3 size: 14 residues. Germline CDR1 reads MNHNS; CDR2 reads SASEGT. The chain couples TRBV6-1 to TRBJ2-5; TRBD1 is a possible D gene (6 bases). The source was peripheral blood, collected approximately 72 weeks after starting pembrolizumab. The source of this sequence is an adult with mismatch repair-deficient cancer. CDR3 loop: CASSGGPGEETQYF. DNA of the CDR3: TGTGCCAGCAGTGGGGGCCCAGGGGAAGAGACCCAGTACTTC.